Listed below are T cell receptor beta chains from one sample, sequenced in a study of shared clonotypes between healthy human individuals. Method: immunoSEQ multiplex PCR; TCRdb's copy keeps in-frame clones and lacks some. The repertoire includes roughly 530,000 clones, almost 97% of them detected once, and about 0.064% sits in the top ten. Sequencing input: naive CD4+ T cells sorted from blood. These receptors were taken from a woman in her 30s in good health. Both conserved end residues are trimmed from each CDR3. The order of the fields is D gene, V gene, CDR3 protein. The D gene is left open where the match is weak.

D: NA; V: TRBV10-3; CDR3: AISDLDSSNYGYT
D: NA; V: TRBV18; CDR3: ASSPRGNFYNEQF
D: NA; V: TRBV29-1; CDR3: SAGPQQGNYGYT
D: TRBD1; V: TRBV7-9; CDR3: ASSSLGTGGSYEQY
D: NA; V: TRBV28; CDR3: ASAIPDGTSETQY
D: TRBD1; V: TRBV30; CDR3: AWSRGTGAYEQY
D: NA; V: TRBV2; CDR3: ASSQSYEQY
D: NA; V: TRBV18; CDR3: ASSRNQETQY
D: NA; V: TRBV13; CDR3: ASSRSYEQY
D: NA; V: TRBV10-1; CDR3: ASCVSPKISGANVLT
D: NA; V: TRBV2; CDR3: ASSEEVGETQY
D: NA; V: TRBV6-5; CDR3: ASRLQGMNTEAF
D: TRBD1; V: TRBV9; CDR3: ASSATPPRTGHGDEAGNTIY
D: NA; V: TRBV2; CDR3: ASNRQHNQPQH
D: NA; V: TRBV5-1; CDR3: ASSYPQGAYNEQF
D: NA; V: TRBV19; CDR3: ASSIPRKETQY
D: NA; V: TRBV7-3; CDR3: ASSPRTVSTDTQY
D: NA; V: TRBV25-1; CDR3: ASSLGIANYGYT
D: NA; V: TRBV5-4; CDR3: ASSLNSAGYGYT
D: NA; V: TRBV28; CDR3: RQGFSPLH
D: TRBD2; V: TRBV5-1; CDR3: ASSLTSGNYEQY
D: NA; V: TRBV28; CDR3: ASIDRPGTEAF
D: NA; V: TRBV19; CDR3: ASSARTNYEQY
D: NA; V: TRBV5-6; CDR3: ASSFGGGFNQPQH
D: NA; V: TRBV5-7; CDR3: ASSLAPVYSNQPQH
D: NA; V: TRBV18; CDR3: ASSPPGMEETQY
D: NA; V: TRBV30; CDR3: AWSVLTTGAGKLTLPSEQY
D: NA; V: TRBV11-2; CDR3: ASSLDLEAVYEQF